These 28 T cell receptor beta chains came from one sample sequenced in a study of T cells in Graves' hyperthyroidism and ophthalmopathy. From RNA transcripts, TCR beta CDR3 regions were amplified. HTBI primers drove first-round RT-PCR of the TCR CDR3. TCRdb analysed the multiplex PCR reads with MiXCR anew, one entry per CDR3 protein. This sample has around 480,000 distinct CDR3 sequences, with 13% to 15% found just once. Sequencing used blood. The source of these receptors is a woman under 30 with Graves' hyperthyroidism.

This clonotype was found many times. The CDR3 bases are TGCAGCGTTGAGGTCTCGGCAGCCTACGAGCAGTACTTC. Its translation: CSVEVSAAYEQYF. The chain has TRBV29-1 and TRBJ2-7; D is unclear. V lost 3 bases to trimming and J lost 2 bases, with 11 bases between them. The CDR3 extends over 13 amino acids. CDR1 is SQVTM and CDR2 is ANQGSEA in the germline V gene.

This clonotype appeared many times. This sequence joins TRBV4-1 and TRBJ1-2; D is unclear. CDR1 and CDR2 from the germline V gene are MGHRA and YSYEKL. Deletions cut 0 bases from V and 2 bases from J, with 7 bases between. The CDR3 is 14 amino acids. Here the CDR3 reads CASSQDRTNYGYTF. CDR3 coding DNA: TGCGCCAGCAGCCAAGATCGAACCAACTATGGCTACACCTTC.

This clonotype appeared a single time. DNA for the CDR3: TGTGCCAGCAGTCTCATCGGTGAGGGGAGGAGCACTGAAGCTTTCTTT. This codes for CASSLIGEGRSTEAFF. The chain couples TRBV12-3 or TRBV12-4 to TRBJ1-1, with a possible D match to TRBD1 (5 bases). The CDR3 spans 16 residues. V was trimmed by 5 bases and J by 4 bases, leaving 20 bases between them.

The sample holds a few counts of this clonotype. The chain combines TRBV19 with TRBJ2-3; 9 bases are a match to TRBD2. CDR3 length: 16 residues. Germline V CDR1 and CDR2: LNHDA, SQIVND (reference sequence). V shed 3 bases, J shed 0 bases, and the junction held 4 bases outside the gene matches. CDR3 loop: CASSIQTSGSTDTQYF. For the CDR3, the DNA is TGTGCCAGTAGTATCCAGACTAGCGGCAGCACAGATACGCAGTATTTT.

This clonotype has just a few counts. The chain has TRBV7-3 and TRBJ2-1; 10 nucleotides line up with TRBD2. The better agreement between TRBJ2-7 and the DNA end casts doubt on the J call. Germline lookup yields CDR1 SGHTA and CDR2 FQGTGA. The CDR3 has 17 amino acids. The CDR3 spells CASSLRASGRPYNEQYF. Written as DNA, the CDR3 is TGTGCCAGCAGCTTAAGGGCTAGCGGGAGACCCTACAATGAGCAGTACTTC.

This clonotype was counted only a few times. The V gene is TRBV10-1, the J gene TRBJ2-1, with TRBD2 identical over 7 bases. This CDR3 is built from 13 residues. J was trimmed by 8 bases and V by 3 bases; bases with no gene match: 4. Germline-derived CDR1 and CDR2 are WNHNN and SYGVQD (reference sequence). For the CDR3, the DNA is TGCGCCAGCAGTGATGGGGAGGGATATGAGCAGTTCTTC. Its translation is CASSDGEGYEQFF.

This clonotype has a count of ten or more. The genes are TRBV18 and TRBJ2-7; D is possibly TRBD1 or TRBD2 (5 bases each). Trimming took 4 bases from V and 2 from J, leaving 21 bases between them. Germline loops: CDR1 KGHSH, CDR2 LQKENI. This CDR3 has 17 amino acids. The CDR3 nucleotides read TGTGCCAGCTCACTCCAGGCGACCGGGACGCCAGCCTACGAGCAGTACTTC. Encoded protein: CASSLQATGTPAYEQYF.

The genes are TRBV2 and TRBJ2-7, with D unclear. V was clipped by 7 bases and J by 2 bases, with 15 bases between them. The CDR3 has 14 amino acids. Per germline, CDR1 SNHLY and CDR2 FYNNEI. DNA of the CDR3: TGTGCCAGCACTCTCGACGGACCGGCCTACGAGCAGTACTTC. This encodes CASTLDGPAYEQYF.

As concerns this clonotype: This may come from a read error, since a much larger clone is one base off. The V call is TRBV20-1, the J call TRBJ1-5; D is unresolved. Per the germline V gene, CDR1 is DFQATT and CDR2 is SNEGSKA (reference sequence). V lost 0 bases and J 9 bases, leaving 12 bases between the germline ends. The CDR3 has 13 amino acids. The CDR3 loop is CSARDPIRGPQHF. CDR3 bases: TGCAGTGCTAGAGACCCTATAAGAGGGCCCCAGCATTTT.

The chain recombines TRBV20-1 with TRBJ1-5; D may be TRBD1 (5 bases). The V end lost 5 bases, the J end lost 1 base, and 9 bases lay between the germline ends. Germline CDR1 reads DFQATT; CDR2 reads SNEGSKA (reference sequence). The length of the CDR3 is 13 residues. The CDR3 DNA reads TGCAGTGCTCGGGCAGGGAGCAATCAGCCCCAGCATTTT. It specifies CSARAGSNQPQHF.

This clonotype came up many times. The rearrangement joins TRBV29-1 to TRBJ1-1; 9 nucleotides line up with TRBD1. The CDR3 spans 12 residues. Germline values: CDR1 SQVTM, CDR2 ANQGSEA. J lost 2 bases, V lost 6 bases, and 1 base had no gene match. The CDR3 protein is CSVQGANTEAFF. In nucleotides, the CDR3 is TGCAGCGTACAGGGGGCCAACACTGAAGCTTTCTTT.

The chain is built from TRBV20-1 and TRBJ2-7, with 8 bases fitting TRBD2. The V gene's germline CDR1 is DFQATT and CDR2 SNEGSKA (reference sequence). The ends lost 1 base at V and 1 base at J; junction bases unmatched: 6. The CDR3 runs 15 residues. The CDR3 sequence is CSARGGSGGSYEQYF. CDR3 DNA sequence: TGCAGTGCTAGAGGGGGGAGCGGGGGTTCCTACGAGCAGTACTTC.

This chain joins TRBV7-2 and TRBJ1-1; D possibly corresponds to TRBD1 (5 bases). From germline, CDR1 is SGHTA and CDR2 FQGNSA. The CDR3 is made up of 15 amino acids. V was trimmed by 7 bases and J by 1 base, leaving 16 bases between them. CDR3 region: CASTYRWGPNTEAFF. CDR3 sequence (DNA): TGTGCCAGCACCTATAGGTGGGGACCGAACACTGAAGCTTTCTTT.

Ten or more counts support this clonotype. V gene TRBV12-3 or TRBV12-4 combines with J gene TRBJ2-2; D may be TRBD1 or TRBD2 (5 bases each). V shed 11 bases and J shed 3 bases, with 13 bases lying between them. The CDR3 contains 13 residues. CDR3 DNA: TGTGCCGGACTGGGACCTTACACCGGGGAGCTGTTTTTT. Residues: CAGLGPYTGELFF.

The rearrangement uses TRBV3-1 and TRBJ1-1; the D is unclear. Germline assignment: CDR1 LGHDT and CDR2 YNNKEL (reference sequence). With 3 bases removed from V and 3 bases from J, the gap between germline ends came to 11 bases. This CDR3 spans 14 amino acids. For the CDR3, the DNA is TGTGCCAGCAGCCATCTAGAGGGAGACACTGAAGCTTTCTTT. Its translation is CASSHLEGDTEAFF.

There are a few counts of this clonotype. The chain employs TRBV5-1 and TRBJ2-3; 7 positions match TRBD1. With 2 bases clipped from V and 1 base from J, the junction kept 7 bases outside the gene matches. Germline V CDR1 and CDR2: SGHRS, YFSETQ. This CDR3 region has 16 residues. In DNA, the CDR3 is TGCGCCAGCAGCTTACAGGGGACCCTCGGCACAGATACGCAGTATTTT. Amino acids: CASSLQGTLGTDTQYF.

This clonotype was seen more than once but under ten times. Sequence at one end of the junction differs from germline and may be a read error. The V gene is TRBV6-2 or TRBV6-3, the J gene TRBJ1-1; weak D call: TRBD1 (6 bases). Germline V gene lookup returns CDR1 MNHEY and CDR2 SVGEGT. The CDR3 runs to 15 residues. CDR3 in amino acids: CASSADSDSSAEASF. The CDR3 bases are TGTGCCAGCAGTGCTGATTCGGACAGTTCCGCTGAAGCTTCCTTT.

This clonotype turned up a few times. The genes are TRBV4-1 and TRBJ1-1; D is possibly TRBD1 (6 bases). Germline V lookup: CDR1 MGHRA, CDR2 YSYEKL. The CDR3 runs to 13 residues. V lost 3 bases to trimming and J lost 8 bases, with 13 bases between them. CDR3 bases: TGCGCCAGCAGCCATACCAGGGGTGGCGAAGCTTTCTTT. Its translation: CASSHTRGGEAFF.

This clonotype was counted only a few times. The chain has TRBV30 and TRBJ2-4; no reliable D call. Trimming pared 2 bases from V and 9 bases from J, leaving 11 bases between. Germline lookup yields CDR1 GTSNPN and CDR2 SVGIG (reference sequence). This CDR3 is 12 amino acids long. The DNA of the CDR3 is TGTGCCTGGAGTTCCCTCTTGGGCATTCAGTACTTC. Translating gives CAWSSLLGIQYF.

The rearrangement uses TRBV12-3 or TRBV12-4 and TRBJ1-1; D gene uncertain. V lost 5 bases, J lost 6 bases, and 10 bases lay in between. The CDR3 is made up of 12 amino acids. DNA for the CDR3: TGTGCCAGCAGTAGAAAGGGTGCTGAAGCTTTCTTT. Translated: CASSRKGAEAFF.

This clonotype was counted many times. V and J are TRBV5-1 and TRBJ2-7; the match to TRBD2 covers 11 bases. Trimming at V came to 0 bases and at J to 0 bases, leaving 5 bases not matched to a gene. CDR1 is SGHRS, CDR2 YFSETQ, per germline. This CDR3 has 17 residues. The CDR3 loop is CASSLDGLAGPSYEQYF. The CDR3 DNA sequence: TGCGCCAGCAGCTTGGACGGACTAGCGGGCCCCTCCTACGAGCAGTACTTC.

The sample holds many counts of this clonotype. The J gene is TRBJ2-1, the V gene TRBV11-3; TRBD2 is a possible D gene (6 bases). The V and J ends lost 5 bases and 2 bases respectively, with 13 bases between them. This CDR3 region has 15 residues. Germline loops: CDR1 SGHNT, CDR2 YENEEA. The CDR3 loop is CASSHPGTAYNEQFF. The CDR3 DNA reads TGTGCCAGCAGCCATCCCGGGACTGCCTACAATGAGCAGTTCTTC.

There are many counts of this clonotype. The chain has TRBV20-1 and TRBJ1-2; a weak D match, TRBD1 (5 bases). The germline gives CDR1 DFQATT, CDR2 SNEGSKA (reference sequence). The CDR3 runs 21 residues. Between the trimmed V and J ends, which lost 3 bases and 8 bases, there was a span of 40 bases. The CDR3 sequence: CSARDYWGGQSKTSREGGYTF. CDR3 nucleotides: TGCAGTGCTAGGGATTACTGGGGCGGTCAGTCGAAAACGTCAAGAGAGGGGGGCTACACCTTC.

This clonotype has at least ten counts. V usage is TRBV20-1 and J usage is TRBJ2-2; TRBD2 matches 9 bases. V dropped 0 bases and J dropped 6; count of bases not matched to a gene: 5. The germline V gene has CDR1 DFQATT and CDR2 SNEGSKA (reference sequence). CDR3 length equals 15 residues. The CDR3 nucleotides read TGCAGTGCTAGAGAGGCGGGAGGGTTACCCGGGGAGCTGTTTTTT. This encodes CSAREAGGLPGELFF.

This clonotype has a handful of counts. This chain links TRBV2 with TRBJ2-2, with D perhaps TRBD1 or TRBD2 (5 bases each). Germline V gene lookup returns CDR1 SNHLY and CDR2 FYNNEI. This CDR3 spans 14 amino acids. The germline V and J ends were trimmed by 7 bases and 3 bases, with 12 bases remaining between them. Written as DNA, the CDR3 is TGTGCCAGCAACACGGGGCCACACACCGGGGAGCTGTTTTTT. This encodes CASNTGPHTGELFF.

The rearrangement joins TRBV9 to TRBJ1-1, with a possible D match to TRBD1 (5 bases). This CDR3 has 12 residues. The ends were cut back, 4 bases at V and 10 bases at J, with 14 bases in the middle. Germline V gives CDR1 SGDLS, CDR2 YYNGEE. CDR3 region: CASSPIGGGAFF. The CDR3 DNA reads as TGTGCCAGCAGCCCAATTGGGGGGGGAGCTTTCTTT.

This clonotype was observed a handful of times. The V gene is TRBV7-3, the J gene TRBJ2-3; the D call may be TRBD1 or TRBD2 (7 bases each). Germline V CDR1 and CDR2: SGHTA, FQGTGA. V was clipped by 4 bases and J by 5 bases, with 22 bases between them. The CDR3 has 17 residues. CDR3 coding DNA: TGTGCCAGCAGCTCCCAGGGGGGGGCGGGAGATATAGATACGCAGTATTTT. Translating it yields CASSSQGGAGDIDTQYF.

There are many counts of this clonotype. This chain links TRBV30 with TRBJ1-5; D gene uncertain. V gave up 4 bases and J gave up 9 bases, with 16 bases separating them. Germline lookup yields CDR1 GTSNPN and CDR2 SVGIG (reference sequence). There are 13 residues in the CDR3. The CDR3, as DNA: TGTGCCTGGAAGGGTTCCCATCGGGGGCCCCAGCATTTT. Its translation: CAWKGSHRGPQHF.